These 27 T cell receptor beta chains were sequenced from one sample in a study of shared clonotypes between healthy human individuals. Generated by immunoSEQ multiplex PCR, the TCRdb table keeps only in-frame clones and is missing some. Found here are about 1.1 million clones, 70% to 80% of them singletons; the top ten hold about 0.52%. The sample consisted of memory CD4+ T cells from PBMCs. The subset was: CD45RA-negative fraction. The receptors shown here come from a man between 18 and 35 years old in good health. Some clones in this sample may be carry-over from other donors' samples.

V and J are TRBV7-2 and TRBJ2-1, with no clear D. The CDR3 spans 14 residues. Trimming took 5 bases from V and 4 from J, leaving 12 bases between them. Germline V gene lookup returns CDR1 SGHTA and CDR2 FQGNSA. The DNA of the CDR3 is TGTGCCAGCAGCCCTCCGGACGGGTACAATGAGCAGTTCTTC. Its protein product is CASSPPDGYNEQFF.

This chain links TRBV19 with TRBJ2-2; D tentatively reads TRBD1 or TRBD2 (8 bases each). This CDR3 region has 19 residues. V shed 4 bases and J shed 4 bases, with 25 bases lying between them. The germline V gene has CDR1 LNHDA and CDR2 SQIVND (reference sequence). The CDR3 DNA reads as TGTGCCAGTAGTACCCGGGAGGGGATGAGACAGGGGAGCACCGGGGAGCTGTTTTTT. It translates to CASSTREGMRQGSTGELFF.

In DNA, the CDR3 is TGTGCCAGCAGCCCGCCCCGTTATACGCAGTATTTT. Amino acid sequence: CASSPPRYTQYF. V usage is TRBV7-9 and J usage is TRBJ2-3; no definite D call. The V and J ends lost 5 bases and 7 bases respectively, with 10 bases between them. The germline V gene encodes CDR1 SEHNR and CDR2 FQNEAQ (reference sequence). The CDR3 length is 12 residues.

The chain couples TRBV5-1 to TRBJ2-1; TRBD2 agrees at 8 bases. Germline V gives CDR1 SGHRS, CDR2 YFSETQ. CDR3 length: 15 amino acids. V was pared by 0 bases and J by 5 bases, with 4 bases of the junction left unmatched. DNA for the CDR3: TGCGCCAGCAGCTTGGGCGGGAGGCGGAACAATGAGCAGTTCTTC. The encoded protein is CASSLGGRRNNEQFF.

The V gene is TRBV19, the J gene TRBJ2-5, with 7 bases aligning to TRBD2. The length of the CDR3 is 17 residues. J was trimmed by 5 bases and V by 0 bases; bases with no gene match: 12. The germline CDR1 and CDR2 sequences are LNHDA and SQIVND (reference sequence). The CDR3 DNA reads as TGTGCCAGTAGTATAGATAGCGGCGGGAGCGGGTCGGAGACCCAGTACTTC. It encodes CASSIDSGGSGSETQYF.

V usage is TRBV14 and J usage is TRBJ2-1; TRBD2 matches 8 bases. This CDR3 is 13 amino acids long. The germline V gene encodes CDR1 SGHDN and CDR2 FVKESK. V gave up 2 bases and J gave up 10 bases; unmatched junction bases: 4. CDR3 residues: CASSQILAGEQFF. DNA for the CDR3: TGTGCCAGCAGCCAAATATTAGCGGGAGAGCAGTTCTTC.

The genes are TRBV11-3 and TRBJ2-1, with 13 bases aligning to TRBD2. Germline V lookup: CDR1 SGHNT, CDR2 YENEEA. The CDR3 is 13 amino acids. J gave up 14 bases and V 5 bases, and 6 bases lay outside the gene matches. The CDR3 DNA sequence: TGTGCCAGCAGCCTGGGACTAGCGGGAAGGAAGTTCTTC. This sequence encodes CASSLGLAGRKFF.

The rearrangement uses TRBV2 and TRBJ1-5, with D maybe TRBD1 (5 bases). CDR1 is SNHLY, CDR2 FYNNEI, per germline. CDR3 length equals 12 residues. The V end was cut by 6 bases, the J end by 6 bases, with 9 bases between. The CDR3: CASRGPAQPQHF. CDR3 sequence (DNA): TGTGCCAGCAGGGGGCCGGCTCAGCCCCAGCATTTT. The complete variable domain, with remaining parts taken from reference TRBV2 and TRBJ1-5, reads EPEVTQTPSHQVTQMGQEVILRCVPISNHLYFYWYRQILGQKVEFLVSFYNNEISEKSEIFDDQFSVERPDGSNFTLKIRSTKLEDSAMYFCASRGPAQPQHFGDGTRLSIL.

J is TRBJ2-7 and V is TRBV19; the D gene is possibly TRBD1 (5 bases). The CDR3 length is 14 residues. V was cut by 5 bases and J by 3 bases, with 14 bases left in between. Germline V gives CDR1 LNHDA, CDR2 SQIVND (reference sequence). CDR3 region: CASSFPDRVYEQYF. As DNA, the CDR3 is TGTGCCAGTAGTTTCCCTGACAGAGTCTACGAGCAGTACTTC. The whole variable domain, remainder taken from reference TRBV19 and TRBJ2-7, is DGGITQSPKYLFRKEGQNVTLSCEQNLNHDAMYWYRQDPGQGLRLIYYSQIVNDFQKGDIAEGYSVSREKKESFPLTVTSAQKNPTAFYLCASSFPDRVYEQYFGPGTRLTVT.

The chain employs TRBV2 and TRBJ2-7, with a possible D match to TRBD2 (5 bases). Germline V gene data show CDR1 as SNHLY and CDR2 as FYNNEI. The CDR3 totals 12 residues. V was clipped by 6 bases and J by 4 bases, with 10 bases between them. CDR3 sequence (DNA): TGTGCCAGCAGCCTCCCGGGGTACGAGCAGTACTTC. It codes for CASSLPGYEQYF.

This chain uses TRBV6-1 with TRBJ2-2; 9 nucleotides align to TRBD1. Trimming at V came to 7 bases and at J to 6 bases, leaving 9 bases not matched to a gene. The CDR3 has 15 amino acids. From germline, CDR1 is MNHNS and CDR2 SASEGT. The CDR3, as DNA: TGTGCCAGCATGAGGAGACAGGGGGGACCCGGGGAGCTGTTTTTT. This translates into CASMRRQGGPGELFF.

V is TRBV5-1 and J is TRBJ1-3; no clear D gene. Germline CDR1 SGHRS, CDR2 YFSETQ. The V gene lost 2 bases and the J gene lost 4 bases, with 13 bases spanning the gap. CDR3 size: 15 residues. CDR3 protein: CASSFTGPPGNTIYF. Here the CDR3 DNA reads TGCGCCAGCAGCTTCACCGGGCCCCCGGGAAACACCATATATTTT.

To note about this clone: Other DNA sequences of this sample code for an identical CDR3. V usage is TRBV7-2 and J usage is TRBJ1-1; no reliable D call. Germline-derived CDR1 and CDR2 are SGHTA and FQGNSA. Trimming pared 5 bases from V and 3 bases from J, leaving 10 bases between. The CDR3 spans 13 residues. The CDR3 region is CASSPRVYTEAFF. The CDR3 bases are TGTGCCAGCAGCCCCCGAGTGTACACTGAAGCTTTCTTT.

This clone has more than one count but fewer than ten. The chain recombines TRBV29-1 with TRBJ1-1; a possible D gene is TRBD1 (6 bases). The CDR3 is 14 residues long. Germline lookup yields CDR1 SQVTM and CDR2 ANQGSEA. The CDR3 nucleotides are TGCAGGGGAGGTGGTACAGGGATGAACACTGAAGCTTTCTTT. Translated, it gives CRGGGTGMNTEAFF.

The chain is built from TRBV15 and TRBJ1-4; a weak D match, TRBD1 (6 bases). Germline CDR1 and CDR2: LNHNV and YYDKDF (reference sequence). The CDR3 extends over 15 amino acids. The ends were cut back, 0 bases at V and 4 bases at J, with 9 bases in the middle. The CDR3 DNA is TGTGCCACCAGCAGAGAAACAGGGTATAATGAAAAACTGTTTTTT. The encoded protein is CATSRETGYNEKLFF.

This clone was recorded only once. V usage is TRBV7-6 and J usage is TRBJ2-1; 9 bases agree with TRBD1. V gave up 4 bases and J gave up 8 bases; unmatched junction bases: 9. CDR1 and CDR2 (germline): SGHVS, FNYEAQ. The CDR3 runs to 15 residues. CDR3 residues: CASSYGTGLIDEQFF. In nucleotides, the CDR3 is TGTGCCAGCAGCTACGGGACAGGGCTGATCGATGAGCAGTTCTTC. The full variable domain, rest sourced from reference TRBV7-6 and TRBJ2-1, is GAGVSQSPRYKVTKRGQDVALRCDPISGHVSLYWYRQALGQGPEFLTYFNYEAQQDKSGLPNDRFSAERPEGSISTLTIQRTEQRDSAMYRCASSYGTGLIDEQFFGPGTRLTVL.

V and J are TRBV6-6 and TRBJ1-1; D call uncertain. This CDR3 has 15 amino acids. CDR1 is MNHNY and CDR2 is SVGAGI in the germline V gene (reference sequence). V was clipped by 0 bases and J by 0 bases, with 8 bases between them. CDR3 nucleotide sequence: TGTGCCAGCAGTTACTCCAGGAGGATGAACACTGAAGCTTTCTTT. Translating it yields CASSYSRRMNTEAFF.

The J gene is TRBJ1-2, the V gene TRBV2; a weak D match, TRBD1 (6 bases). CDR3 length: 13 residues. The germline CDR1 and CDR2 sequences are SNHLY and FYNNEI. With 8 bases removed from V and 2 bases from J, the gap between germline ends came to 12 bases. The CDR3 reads CASLRTENYGYTF. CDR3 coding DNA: TGTGCCAGCTTAAGGACAGAGAACTATGGCTACACCTTC.

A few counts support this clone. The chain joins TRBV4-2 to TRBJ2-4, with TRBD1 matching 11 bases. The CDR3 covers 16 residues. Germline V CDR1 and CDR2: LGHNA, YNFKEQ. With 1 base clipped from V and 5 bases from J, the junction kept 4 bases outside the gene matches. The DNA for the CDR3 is TGTGCCAGCAGCCAAGCGGACAGGGGGCAAGAAAACATTCAGTACTTC. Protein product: CASSQADRGQENIQYF.

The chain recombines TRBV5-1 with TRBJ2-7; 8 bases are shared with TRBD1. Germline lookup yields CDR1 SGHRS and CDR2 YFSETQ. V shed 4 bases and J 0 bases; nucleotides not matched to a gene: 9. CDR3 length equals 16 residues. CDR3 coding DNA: TGCGCCAGCAGCCTCGGTGACAGGGGTTACTCCTACGAGCAGTACTTC. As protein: CASSLGDRGYSYEQYF.

CDR3 nucleotides: TGTGCCAGCAGTGGGGCAGGGGGCAGGCGGAACGAGCAGTTCTTC. Translated: CASSGAGGRRNEQFF. The chain links TRBV2 to TRBJ2-1, with TRBD1 matching 8 bases. The CDR3 runs to 15 residues. V shed 4 bases, J shed 10 bases, and the junction held 12 bases outside the gene matches. CDR1 is SNHLY and CDR2 is FYNNEI in the germline V gene.

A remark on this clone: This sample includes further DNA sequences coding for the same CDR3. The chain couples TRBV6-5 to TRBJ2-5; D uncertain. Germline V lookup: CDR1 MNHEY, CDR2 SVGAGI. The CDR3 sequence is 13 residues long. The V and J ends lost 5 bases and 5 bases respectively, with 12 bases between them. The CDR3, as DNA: TGTGCCAGCAGTCGGACGGAACGGGAGACCCAGTACTTC. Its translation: CASSRTERETQYF.

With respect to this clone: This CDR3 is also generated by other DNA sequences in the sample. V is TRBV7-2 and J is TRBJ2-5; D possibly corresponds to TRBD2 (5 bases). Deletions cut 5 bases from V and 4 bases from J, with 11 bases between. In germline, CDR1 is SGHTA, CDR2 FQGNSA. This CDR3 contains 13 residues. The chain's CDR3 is CASSLTSVETQYF. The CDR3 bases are TGTGCCAGCAGCCTTACTAGTGTAGAGACCCAGTACTTC.

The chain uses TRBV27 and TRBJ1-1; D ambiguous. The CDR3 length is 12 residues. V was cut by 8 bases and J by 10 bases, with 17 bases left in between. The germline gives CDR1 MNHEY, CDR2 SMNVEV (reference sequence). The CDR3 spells CASSRPKGVAFF. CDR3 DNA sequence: TGTGCCAGCTCCCGACCGAAGGGCGTAGCTTTCTTT.

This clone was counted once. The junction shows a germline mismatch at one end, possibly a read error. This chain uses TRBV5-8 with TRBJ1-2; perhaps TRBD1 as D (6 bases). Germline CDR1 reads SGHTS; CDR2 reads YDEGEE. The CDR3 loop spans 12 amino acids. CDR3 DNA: TGTGCCAGCAGCCGGATGGACAGTTTAAATTGCTTC. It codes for CASSRMDSLNCF.

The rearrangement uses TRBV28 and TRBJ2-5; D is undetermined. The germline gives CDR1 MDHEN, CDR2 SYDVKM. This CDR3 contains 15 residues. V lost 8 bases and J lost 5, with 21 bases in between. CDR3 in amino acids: CASRRVGETRETQYF. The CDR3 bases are TGTGCCAGCCGAAGGGTCGGCGAAACTCGGGAGACCCAGTACTTC. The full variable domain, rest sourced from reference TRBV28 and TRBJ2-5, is DVKVTQSSRYLVKRTGEKVFLECVQDMDHENMFWYRQDPGLGLRLIYFSYDVKMKEKGDIPEGYSVSREKKERFSLILESASTNQTSMYLCASRRVGETRETQYFGPGTRLLVL.

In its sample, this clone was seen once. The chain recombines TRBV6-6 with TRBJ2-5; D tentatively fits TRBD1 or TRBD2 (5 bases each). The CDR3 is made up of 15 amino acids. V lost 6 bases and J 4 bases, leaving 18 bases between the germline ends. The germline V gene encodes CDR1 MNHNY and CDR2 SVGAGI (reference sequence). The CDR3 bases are TGTGCCAGCAGGACCGGGACCTCTCGGACAGAGACCCAGTACTTC. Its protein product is CASRTGTSRTETQYF.